The count of the clone carrying this T cell receptor (beta chain) is one. V was shortened by 5 bases and J by 0 bases, with 13 bases between the two germline ends. The CDR3 contains 15 residues. Germline V lookup: CDR1 SEHNR, CDR2 FQNEAQ (reference sequence). The data belong to a study of shared clonotypes between healthy human individuals. Using immunoSEQ multiplex PCR, the repertoire was profiled, and TCRdb retains in-frame clones only, with some absent. The profile shows some 700,000 clones, roughly 91% of them singletons. The sequence derives from a man aged 18 to 29 in good health. Some clones in this sample may be carry-over from other donors' samples. Material for sequencing was memory CD8+ T cells from PBMCs. Noted subset: CD45RO+ cells pooled with CCR7-negative TemRA cells. The chain combines TRBV7-9 with TRBJ1-1; the D is unclear. The CDR3 sequence: CASSQGNSMNTEAFF. The CDR3, as DNA: TGTGCCAGCAGCCAAGGGAATTCCATGAACACTGAAGCTTTCTTT.